These 2 T cell receptor beta chains came from one sample sequenced in a study of beta chain features in type 1 diabetes. Their recognized antigens are unknown. Expressed TCRB transcripts were sequenced, since all the RNA that had been isolated was reverse transcribed. Sequenced by immunoSEQ multiplex PCR; TCRdb stores in-frame clones only, minus some. The table includes about 170,000 clones, 7.5% to 8.5% detected once. General study points: A moderate, significant TCRB CDR3 shortening appeared in type 1 diabetes across four CD4+ subsets.

The sequenced sample was central memory CD4+ T cells from blood. The receptor source for this set is a young man with type 1 diabetes.

This clone was recorded a few times. V and J are TRBV5-1 and TRBJ2-7, with 8 bases matching TRBD2. CDR3 length: 13 residues. V was clipped by 4 bases and J by 1 base; unmatched bases: 1. Germline V CDR1 and CDR2: SGHRS, YFSETQ. The DNA of the CDR3 is TGCGCCAGCAGCCCGGGGGGGTCCTACGAGCAGTACTTC. As protein: CASSPGGSYEQYF.

V usage is TRBV18 and J usage is TRBJ2-5, with a weak D call TRBD2 (7 bases). Per the germline V gene, CDR1 is KGHSH and CDR2 is LQKENI. This CDR3 region has 19 residues. Deletions cut 3 bases from V and 3 bases from J, with 26 bases between. The CDR3 region is CASSPKPGGRIGVEETQYF. The CDR3 nucleotides are TGTGCCAGCTCACCTAAGCCCGGGGGGCGCATCGGGGTGGAAGAGACCCAGTACTTC.